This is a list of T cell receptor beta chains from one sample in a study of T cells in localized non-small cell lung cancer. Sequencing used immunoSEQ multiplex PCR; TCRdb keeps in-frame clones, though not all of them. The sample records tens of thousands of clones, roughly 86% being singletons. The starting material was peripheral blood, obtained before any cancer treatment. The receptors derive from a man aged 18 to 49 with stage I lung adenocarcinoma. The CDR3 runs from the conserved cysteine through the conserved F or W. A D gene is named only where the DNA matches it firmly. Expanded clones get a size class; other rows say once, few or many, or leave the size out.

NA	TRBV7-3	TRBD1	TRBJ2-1	TGTGCCAGCAGCTTAACTGGGGACAGGGGATTCAATGAGCAGTTCTTC	CASSLTGDRGFNEQFF
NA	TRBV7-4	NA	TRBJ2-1	TGTGCCAGCAGCACCCGGACAATAAATGAGCAGTTCTTC	CASSTRTINEQFF
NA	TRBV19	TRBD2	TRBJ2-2	TGTGCCAGTAGTATTCAAGCGGGGGGGCACGGGGAGCTGTTTTTT	CASSIQAGGHGELFF
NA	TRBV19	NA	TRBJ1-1	TGTGCCAGTAGTATAGAGGGGGACTCGATCCTGAACACTGAAGCTTTCTTT	CASSIEGDSILNTEAFF
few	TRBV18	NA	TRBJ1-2	TGTGCCAGCTCACCGATACAGGATAGAGGCTACACCTTC	CASSPIQDRGYTF
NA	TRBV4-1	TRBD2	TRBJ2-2	TGCGCCAGCAGCCCGGGACTAGCGGTAAACATCGGGGAGCTGTTTTTT	CASSPGLAVNIGELFF
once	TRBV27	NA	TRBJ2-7	TGTGCCAGCAGTAACCAAGGAGGGGGCTACGAGCAGTACTTC	CASSNQGGGYEQYF
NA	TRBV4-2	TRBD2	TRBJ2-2	TGTGCCAGCAGCCGAGCCCGCGGGGGGGATAACACCGGGGAGCTGTTTTTT	CASSRARGGDNTGELFF
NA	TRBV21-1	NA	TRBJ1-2	TGTGCCAGCAACCAGACACGGTACTCTGGCTACACCTTC	CASNQTRYSGYTF
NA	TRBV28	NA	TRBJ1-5	TGTGCCAGCAGTTTACGGGGGGATCAGCCCCAGCATTTT	CASSLRGDQPQHF
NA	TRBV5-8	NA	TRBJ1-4	TGTGCCAGCAGCTTGTCCCTACAGGGAGATGAAAAACTGTTTTTT	CASSLSLQGDEKLFF
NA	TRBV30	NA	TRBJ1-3	TGTGCCTGGAGGGTCAAGAACTCTGGAAACACCATATATTTT	CAWRVKNSGNTIYF
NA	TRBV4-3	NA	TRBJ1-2	TGCGCCAGCAGCCGGCGACGGGGGGGCGATGGCTACACCTTC	CASSRRRGGDGYTF
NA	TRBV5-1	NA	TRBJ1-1	TGCGCCAGCACCGAGGGGGGCTCGGTAGTCACTGAAGCTTTCTTT	CASTEGGSVVTEAFF
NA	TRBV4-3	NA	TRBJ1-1	TGCGCCAGCAGCCAACGCGGGACTGAAGCTTTCTTT	CASSQRGTEAFF
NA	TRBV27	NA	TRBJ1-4	TGTGCCAGCAGTCAGGTGGCATTAGGGAATGAAAAACTGTTTTTT	CASSQVALGNEKLFF
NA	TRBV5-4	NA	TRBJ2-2	TGTGCCAGCAGCCCCGACGCGGGGCGGTCCGGGGAGCTGTTTTTT	CASSPDAGRSGELFF
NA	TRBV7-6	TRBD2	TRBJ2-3	TGTGCCAGCAGCTTAAGGACTAGCGGGGGGCCGGATACGCAGTATTTT	CASSLRTSGGPDTQYF
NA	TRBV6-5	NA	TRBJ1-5	TGTGCCACCTCGGGGGGTGGCAATCAGCCCCAGCATTTT	CATSGGGNQPQHF
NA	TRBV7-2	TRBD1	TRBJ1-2	TGTGCCAGCAGCCCCGGAGGGGGATCAGGGGGCGGTGGCTACACCTTC	CASSPGGGSGGGGYTF
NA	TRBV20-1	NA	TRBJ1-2	TGCAGTGCTCAGTCGGGCTACACCTTC	CSAQSGYTF
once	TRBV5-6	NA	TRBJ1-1	TGTGCCAGCAGCTCGAGCACTGAAGCTTTCTTT	CASSSSTEAFF
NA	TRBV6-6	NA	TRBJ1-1	TGTGCCAGCAGTCCCGGGGGGGGGAAAACTGAAGCTTTCTTT	CASSPGGGKTEAFF
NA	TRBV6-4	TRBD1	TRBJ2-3	TGTGCCAGCAGTGCCGACAGGGGAGATACGCAGTATTTT	CASSADRGDTQYF
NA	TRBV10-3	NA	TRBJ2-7	TGTGCCATCAGTGACGGACCCGGTGGGCTCTACGAGCAGTACTTC	CAISDGPGGLYEQYF
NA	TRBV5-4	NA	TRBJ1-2	TGTGCCAGCAGCTTTGAGACAGGACCCTATGGCTACACCTTC	CASSFETGPYGYTF
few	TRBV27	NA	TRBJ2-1	TGTGCCAGCATGAAAGATAATTACAATGAGCAGTTCTTC	CASMKDNYNEQFF
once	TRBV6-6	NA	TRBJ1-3	TGTGCCAGCAATCACGGGACCCCATCTGGAAACACCATATATTTT	CASNHGTPSGNTIYF
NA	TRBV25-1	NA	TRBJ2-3	TGTGCCAGCAGTGATTCCCAGGCTTACACAGATACGCAGTATTTT	CASSDSQAYTDTQYF
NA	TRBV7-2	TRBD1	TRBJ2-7	TGTGCCAGCAGCTTTCTCGGGACAGGGGTTAACCCTATACTAATTCAGTACTTC	CASSFLGTGVNPILIQYF
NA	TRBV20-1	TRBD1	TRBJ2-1	TGCAGTGCTAGCACAGGGGATTTCTTCTTC	CSASTGDFFF
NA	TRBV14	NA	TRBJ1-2	TGTGCCAGCAGCCCGGTGAAGGCAAGCACGCAGGGAGATGGCTACACCTTC	CASSPVKASTQGDGYTF
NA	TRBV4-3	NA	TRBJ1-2	TGCGCCAGCAGCCAATCTTGGGCAGGATCTGGCTACACCTTC	CASSQSWAGSGYTF
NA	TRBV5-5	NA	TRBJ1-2	TGTGCCAGCAGCTTGCCGGACAGAAGTTACACCTTC	CASSLPDRSYTF
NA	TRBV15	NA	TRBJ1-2	TGTGCCACCAGCAGAGCCCGGGGGGGATCGGATGGCTACACCTTC	CATSRARGGSDGYTF
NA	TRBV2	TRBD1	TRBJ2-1	TGTGCCAGCAGTGATGGGACAGGGCCCTACAATGAGCAGTTCTTC	CASSDGTGPYNEQFF
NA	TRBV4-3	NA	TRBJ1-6	TGCGCCAGCAGCCGCCAGGTTAATTCACCCCTCCACTTT	CASSRQVNSPLHF
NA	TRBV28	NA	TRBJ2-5	TGTGCCAGCAGTTTAGGGGGAGAGGAGACCCAGTACTTC	CASSLGGEETQYF
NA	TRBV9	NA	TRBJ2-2	TGTGCCAGCAGTGCGACACCTACCGGGGAGCTGTTTTTT	CASSATPTGELFF
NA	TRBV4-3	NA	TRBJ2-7	TGCGCCAGCAGCCAAGATTGGGGCTACGAGCAGTACTTC	CASSQDWGYEQYF